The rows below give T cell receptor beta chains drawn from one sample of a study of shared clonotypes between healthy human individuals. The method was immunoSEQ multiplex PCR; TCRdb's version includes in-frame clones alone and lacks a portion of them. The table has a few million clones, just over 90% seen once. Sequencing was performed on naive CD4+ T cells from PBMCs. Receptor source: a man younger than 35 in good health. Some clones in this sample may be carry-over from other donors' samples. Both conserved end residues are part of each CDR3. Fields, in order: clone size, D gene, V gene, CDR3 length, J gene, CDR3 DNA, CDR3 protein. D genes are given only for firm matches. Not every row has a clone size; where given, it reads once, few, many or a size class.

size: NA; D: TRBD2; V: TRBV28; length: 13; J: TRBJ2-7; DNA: TGTGCCAGCCGAACTAGCGACGCCTACGAGCAGTACTTC; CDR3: CASRTSDAYEQYF
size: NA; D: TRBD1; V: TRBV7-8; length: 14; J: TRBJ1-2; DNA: TGTGCCAGCAGGCCGTCGCAGGGGGCTGGGGGCTACACCTTC; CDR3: CASRPSQGAGGYTF
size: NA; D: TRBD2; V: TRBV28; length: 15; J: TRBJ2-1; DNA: TGTGCCAGCAGGGGAGGGTACGGGTGGGACAATGAGCAGTTCTTC; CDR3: CASRGGYGWDNEQFF
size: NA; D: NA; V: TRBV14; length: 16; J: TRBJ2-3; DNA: TGTGCCAGCAGCCCCGATTTTCGTTATGGAACAGATACGCAGTATTTT; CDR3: CASSPDFRYGTDTQYF
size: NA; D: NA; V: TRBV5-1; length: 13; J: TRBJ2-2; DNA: TGCGCCAGCAGCTTGGTGGGAGGCGGGGAGCTGTTTTTT; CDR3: CASSLVGGGELFF
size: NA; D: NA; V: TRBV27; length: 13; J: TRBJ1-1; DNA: TGTGCCAGCAGTTTATGGGAGAACACTGAAGCTTTCTTT; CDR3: CASSLWENTEAFF
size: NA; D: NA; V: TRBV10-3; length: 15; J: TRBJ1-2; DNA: TGTGCCATCAGTGAGTCGGACAGAACTAACTATGGCTACACCTTC; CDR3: CAISESDRTNYGYTF
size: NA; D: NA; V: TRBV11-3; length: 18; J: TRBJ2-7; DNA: TGTGCCAGCAGCAGCAAGGTTGGGCCCAACCTAACCCCCCACGAGCAGTACTTC; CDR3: CASSSKVGPNLTPHEQYF
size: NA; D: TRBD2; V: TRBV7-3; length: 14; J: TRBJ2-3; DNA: TGTGCCAGCAGCCTCGGACTAGCGGTAGATACGCAGTATTTT; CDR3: CASSLGLAVDTQYF
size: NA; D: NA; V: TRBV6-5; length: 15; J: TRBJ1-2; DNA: TGTGCCAGCAGTTACGGCGGAGCCGCTAACTATGGCTACACCTTC; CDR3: CASSYGGAANYGYTF
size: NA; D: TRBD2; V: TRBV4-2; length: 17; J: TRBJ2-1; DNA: TGTGCCAGCAGCCACCGCCTTGGAGCGGGGGGGGGCGATGAGCAGTTCTTC; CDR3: CASSHRLGAGGGDEQFF
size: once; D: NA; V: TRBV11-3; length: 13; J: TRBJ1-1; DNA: TGTGCCAGCAGCGCCGCCTCGAACACTGAAGCTTTCTTT; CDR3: CASSAASNTEAFF
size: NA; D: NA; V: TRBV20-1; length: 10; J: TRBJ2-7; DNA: TGCAGTGCCCAGCGGTACGAGCAGTACTTC; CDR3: CSAQRYEQYF
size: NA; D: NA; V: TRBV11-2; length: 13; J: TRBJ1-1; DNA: TGTGCCAGCAGCTTTGCTGGGATGACTGAAGCTTTCTTT; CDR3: CASSFAGMTEAFF
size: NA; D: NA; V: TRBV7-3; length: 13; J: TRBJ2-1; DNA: TGTGCCAGCAGCTTAGGGGCGGTATATGAGCAGTTCTTC; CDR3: CASSLGAVYEQFF
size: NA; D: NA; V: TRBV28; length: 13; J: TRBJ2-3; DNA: TGTGCCAGCACGACAGTGAACACAGATACGCAGTATTTT; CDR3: CASTTVNTDTQYF
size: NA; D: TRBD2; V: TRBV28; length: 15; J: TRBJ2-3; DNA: TGTGCCAGCAGTTTTTGGCGGGAGGGGGCCAATACGCAGTATTTT; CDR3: CASSFWREGANTQYF
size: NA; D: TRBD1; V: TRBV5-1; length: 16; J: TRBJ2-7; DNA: TGCGCCAGCAGCCCTTACTTGGGACAGGGGGGTTACGAGCAGTACTTC; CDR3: CASSPYLGQGGYEQYF
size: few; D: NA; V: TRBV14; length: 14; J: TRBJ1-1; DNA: TGTGCCAGCAGCTACCTCAGGGAGTACACTGAAGCTTTCTTT; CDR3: CASSYLREYTEAFF
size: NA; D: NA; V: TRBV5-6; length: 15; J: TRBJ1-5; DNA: TGTGCCAGCAGCTTAGGCTGGGGGGGCGATCAGCCCCAGCATTTT; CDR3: CASSLGWGGDQPQHF
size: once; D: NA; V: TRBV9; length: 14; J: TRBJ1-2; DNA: TGTGCCAGCAGCGTAACAGGGACTAACTATGGCTACACCTTC; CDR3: CASSVTGTNYGYTF
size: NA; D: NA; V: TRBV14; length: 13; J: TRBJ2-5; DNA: TGTGCCAGCAGCCAGGGACGACAAGAGACCCAGTACTTC; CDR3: CASSQGRQETQYF
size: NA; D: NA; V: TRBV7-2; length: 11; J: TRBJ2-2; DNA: TGTGCCAGCAGCGTCGTCGGGGAGCTGTTTTTT; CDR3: CASSVVGELFF
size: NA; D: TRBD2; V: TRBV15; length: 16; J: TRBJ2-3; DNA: TGTGCCACCAGCAGAGGGAAGGGACTAGGCACAGATACGCAGTATTTT; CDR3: CATSRGKGLGTDTQYF
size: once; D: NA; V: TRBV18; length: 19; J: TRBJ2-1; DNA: TGTGCCACTCTGCAAGGGACCTCCTCCGGGAGATACTTCTACAATGAGCAGTTCTTC; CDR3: CATLQGTSSGRYFYNEQFF
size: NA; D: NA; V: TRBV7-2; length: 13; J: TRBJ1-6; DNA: TGTGCCAGCAGCTTAGCGGGGTATTCACCCCTCCACTTT; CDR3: CASSLAGYSPLHF
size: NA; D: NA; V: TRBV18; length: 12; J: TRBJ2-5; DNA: TGTGCCAGCTCACCGCGGGTAGAGACCCAGTACTTC; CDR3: CASSPRVETQYF
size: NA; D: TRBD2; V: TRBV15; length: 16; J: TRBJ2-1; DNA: TGTGCCACCAGCAGAGCCCTAGCGGGAGGGACCACCGAGCAGTTCTTC; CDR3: CATSRALAGGTTEQFF
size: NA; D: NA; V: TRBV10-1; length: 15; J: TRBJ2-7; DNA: TGCGCCAGCAGTGAGAATACAGGCCCCCTCGGGGAGCAGTACTTC; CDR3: CASSENTGPLGEQYF
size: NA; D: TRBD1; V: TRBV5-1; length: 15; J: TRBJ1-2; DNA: TGCGCCAGCAGCTTCACCGGGACAGGGAAACATGGCTACACCTTC; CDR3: CASSFTGTGKHGYTF
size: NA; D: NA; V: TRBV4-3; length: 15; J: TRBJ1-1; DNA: TGCGCCAGCAGCCAAGCCCCCAGGGCTAACACTGAAGCTTTCTTT; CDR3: CASSQAPRANTEAFF
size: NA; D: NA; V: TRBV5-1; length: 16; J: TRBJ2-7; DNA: TGCGCCAGCAGCTCCCCGTTCCCGGGGATATCCTACGAGCAGTACTTC; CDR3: CASSSPFPGISYEQYF